These 29 T cell receptor beta chains were sequenced from one sample in a study of cytomegalovirus exposure and HLA in healthy donors. The study ran its PCR with 60 Vbeta and 13 Jbeta primers. The repertoire was sequenced with immunoSEQ multiplex PCR; TCRdb's copy has only in-frame clones and lacks some. Recorded for this sample: more than 50,000 clones. The specimen was PBMCs. These receptor sequences come from a man younger than 35 in good health and CMV-seropositive.

The chain couples TRBV5-1 to TRBJ2-5; 9 bases align to TRBD1. The J call is uncertain, as TRBJ2-7 better fits the DNA end. The CDR3 runs 15 residues. CDR1 is SGHRS, CDR2 YFSETQ, per germline. The CDR3 DNA sequence: TGCGCCAGCAGCTCCGGGACAGGGAGGCCGAGCGAGCAGTACTTC. Amino acids: CASSSGTGRPSEQYF.

The chain uses TRBV5-1 and TRBJ2-7; TRBD1 matches 7 bases. After removal of 5 bases from V and 2 bases from J, the junction contained 10 bases not matched to a gene. Germline V lookup: CDR1 SGHRS, CDR2 YFSETQ. This CDR3 has 15 residues. The CDR3 DNA reads as TGCGCCAGCAGTACAACAGGGGATCTTCCCTACGAGCAGTACTTC. This codes for CASSTTGDLPYEQYF.

The V gene is TRBV10-3, the J gene TRBJ1-1; 9 bases line up with TRBD1. Trimming removed 6 bases from V and 4 bases from J; junction bases left unmatched: 3. Looked up from germline, CDR1 is ENHRY and CDR2 is SYGVKD. The CDR3 loop spans 13 amino acids. The CDR3 loop reads CAISVTGGTEAFF. CDR3 nucleotides: TGTGCCATCAGCGTGACAGGGGGCACTGAAGCTTTCTTT.

The chain is built from TRBV25-1 and TRBJ1-3; TRBD1 aligns across 7 bases. This CDR3 region has 14 residues. With V trimmed by 7 bases and J by 2 bases, 5 bases remained unmatched. The germline V gene has CDR1 MGHDK and CDR2 SYGVNS. The DNA for the CDR3 is TGTGCCAGCACGAGGCAGGGGGCTGGAAACACCATATATTTT. It specifies CASTRQGAGNTIYF.

Its frequency marks this clone as medium-sized (0.01 to 0.1%). The chain is built from TRBV19 and TRBJ1-1, with 10 bases aligning to TRBD1. After removal of 5 bases from V and 10 bases from J, the junction contained 4 bases not matched to a gene. CDR1 LNHDA and CDR2 SQIVND come from the germline V gene (reference sequence). This CDR3 has 12 residues. CDR3: CASSYRDRGAFF. The CDR3 nucleotides read TGTGCCAGTAGTTACCGGGACAGGGGAGCTTTCTTT.

The chain is built from TRBV28 and TRBJ2-1, with TRBD2 matching over 14 bases. V lost 2 bases to trimming and J lost 14 bases; unmatched junction nucleotides: 5. Germline V gene data show CDR1 as MDHEN and CDR2 as SYDVKM. The CDR3 spans 14 residues. Here the CDR3 DNA reads TGTGCCAGCAGTTTACGACTAGCGGGAGGGGAGAAGTTCTTC. This codes for CASSLRLAGGEKFF.

The chain is built from TRBV18 and TRBJ2-7; 10 bases agree with TRBD1. The ends lost 2 bases at V and 5 bases at J; junction bases unmatched: 3. This CDR3 region has 14 residues. Germline CDR1 KGHSH, CDR2 LQKENI. The CDR3 loop reads CASSPTGQGDEQYF. CDR3 nucleotide sequence: TGTGCCAGCTCACCAACCGGACAGGGGGACGAGCAGTACTTC.

The V gene is TRBV28, the J gene TRBJ2-2; D is perhaps TRBD1 (6 bases). Trimming cost V 5 bases and J 1 base, with 11 bases left between them. From germline, CDR1 is MDHEN and CDR2 SYDVKM. CDR3 length: 15 residues. The CDR3, as DNA: TGTGCCAGCAGTCCCTGGGGGCGGAACACCGGGGAGCTGTTTTTT. Translated: CASSPWGRNTGELFF.

The genes are TRBV7-9 and TRBJ2-1; 8 bases match TRBD1. With V trimmed by 3 bases and J by 7 bases, 5 bases remained unmatched. The germline V gene encodes CDR1 SEHNR and CDR2 FQNEAQ (reference sequence). The CDR3 runs to 14 residues. This CDR3 is CASSFDRGVNEQFF. The CDR3 region has the DNA TGTGCCAGCAGCTTTGACAGGGGTGTAAATGAGCAGTTCTTC.

In the case of this clone: The identical CDR3 is also encoded by other nucleotide sequences in the sample. This chain uses TRBV25-1 with TRBJ2-5; 8 positions agree with TRBD2. The CDR3 extends over 16 amino acids. Germline V gene sequence: CDR1 MGHDK, CDR2 SYGVNS. V lost 5 bases and J lost 2; bases outside the gene matches: 10. Here the CDR3 DNA reads TGTGCCAGCAGTTCTCCGGGACTAGGTTCACAAGAGACCCAGTACTTC. Protein: CASSSPGLGSQETQYF.

The chain recombines TRBV10-3 with TRBJ2-1, with 11 bases lining up with TRBD1. Germline values: CDR1 ENHRY, CDR2 SYGVKD. Trimming took 10 bases from V and 4 from J; bases not matched to a gene: 3. The CDR3 is made up of 13 amino acids. The CDR3 DNA is TGTGCCACCGGGACAGGGGGTTACAATGAGCAGTTCTTC. It codes for CATGTGGYNEQFF.

The chain links TRBV7-8 to TRBJ2-1; 11 bases align to TRBD2. The V and J ends lost 4 bases and 5 bases, in that order; junction bases with no gene match: 4. The CDR3 sequence is 15 residues long. The germline CDR1 and CDR2 sequences are SGHVS and FQNEAQ. The CDR3 sequence: CASSSTGLADNEQFF. The CDR3 region has the DNA TGTGCCAGCAGCTCTACGGGACTAGCGGACAATGAGCAGTTCTTC.

This chain uses TRBV5-8 with TRBJ1-4; the D gene is possibly TRBD1 (6 bases). The V gene's germline CDR1 is SGHTS and CDR2 YDEGEE. The CDR3 is 14 amino acids. V was clipped by 0 bases and J by 7 bases, with 10 bases between them. The CDR3 nucleotides read TGTGCCAGCAGCTTGGGTAGGGGGAGTGAAAAACTGTTTTTT. Translated, it gives CASSLGRGSEKLFF.

This chain connects TRBV29-1 to TRBJ2-7; D is perhaps TRBD2 (6 bases). Germline loops: CDR1 SQVTM, CDR2 ANQGSEA. Trimming left V 3 bases short and J 3 bases short, with 27 bases between. The CDR3 sequence is 18 residues long. For the CDR3, the DNA is TGCAGCGTTGAGATCCCCCCGGCAGGCCGACTAGATGTCTACGAGCAGTACTTC. Residues: CSVEIPPAGRLDVYEQYF.

V gene TRBV19 combines with J gene TRBJ1-5, with TRBD1 as a possible D gene (6 bases). The germline V gene encodes CDR1 LNHDA and CDR2 SQIVND (reference sequence). The germline V and J ends were trimmed by 7 bases and 4 bases, with 14 bases remaining between them. The CDR3 length is 14 residues. The CDR3 DNA sequence: TGTGCCAGTACCCTGGGACAAGATAATCAGCCCCAGCATTTT. Protein product: CASTLGQDNQPQHF.

The chain combines TRBV28 with TRBJ1-5; TRBD1 matches at 7 bases. Germline assignment: CDR1 MDHEN and CDR2 SYDVKM. The trim removed 8 bases at V and 5 bases at J, leaving 12 bases unmatched. CDR3 length: 15 amino acids. The DNA of the CDR3 is TGTGCCAGCGGTAATACAGGGGCGACTTATCAGCCCCAGCATTTT. This encodes CASGNTGATYQPQHF.

The chain is built from TRBV6-1 and TRBJ1-5; weak D call: TRBD1 (5 bases). The length of the CDR3 is 16 residues. Trimming stripped 4 bases from V and 11 bases from J, with 24 bases between. Germline CDR1 and CDR2: MNHNS and SASEGT. The CDR3 region is CASSVRDPSAQSAQHF. CDR3 DNA sequence: TGTGCCAGCAGTGTGCGGGACCCGTCGGCGCAATCAGCCCAGCATTTT.

The chain uses TRBV29-1 and TRBJ1-2; TRBD1 aligns across 7 bases. Unmatched junction bases numbered 12, after V lost 7 bases and J lost 7 bases. CDR1 and CDR2 from the germline V gene are SQVTM and ANQGSEA. CDR3 length: 13 amino acids. DNA of the CDR3: TGCAGCGCTGGGACAGTGGAGAGGTCTGGCTACACCTTC. The encoded protein is CSAGTVERSGYTF.

This chain uses TRBV16 with TRBJ2-1; 10 bases align to TRBD2. CDR1 KGHSY and CDR2 FQNENV come from the germline V gene. Trimming took 0 bases from V and 4 from J; bases not matched to a gene: 3. The CDR3 is made up of 16 amino acids. DNA for the CDR3: TGTGCCAGCAGCCAATCGCGGACTAGCGGTTACAATGAGCAGTTCTTC. Its translation: CASSQSRTSGYNEQFF.

CDR3 nucleotides: TGTGCCAGCTCACCACCGAGCCGTTTGACAGGGGCAAACACTGAAGCTTTCTTT. It translates to CASSPPSRLTGANTEAFF. The V call is TRBV18, the J call TRBJ1-1; 8 positions agree with TRBD1. Unmatched junction bases numbered 11, after V lost 0 bases and J lost 2 bases. Germline V lookup: CDR1 KGHSH, CDR2 LQKENI. The CDR3 spans 18 residues.

V gene TRBV7-8 combines with J gene TRBJ1-1; a possible D gene is TRBD1 (5 bases). The CDR3 loop spans 15 amino acids. The germline V gene encodes CDR1 SGHVS and CDR2 FQNEAQ. Deletions cut 0 bases from V and 1 base from J, with 9 bases between. The CDR3 region has the DNA TGTGCCAGCAGCTTAGCGTCCCAGGGGAACACTGAAGCTTTCTTT. Encoded protein: CASSLASQGNTEAFF. Variable domain in full (rest from reference TRBV7-8 and TRBJ1-1): GAGVSQSPRYKVAKRGQDVALRCDPISGHVSLFWYQQALGQGPEFLTYFQNEAQLDKSGLPSDRFFAERPEGSVSTLKIQRTQQEDSAVYLCASSLASQGNTEAFFGQGTRLTVV.

This rearrangement joins TRBV6-6 to TRBJ2-4, with 10 bases that match TRBD1. The CDR3 sequence is 16 residues long. The V segment lost 6 bases and the J segment 5 bases; nucleotides outside the gene matches: 10. Germline V gene lookup returns CDR1 MNHNY and CDR2 SVGAGI (reference sequence). The DNA for the CDR3 is TGTGCCAGCAGACTTCGGACAGGGGGGAGGGAAAACATTCAGTACTTC. Its translation: CASRLRTGGRENIQYF.

V and J are TRBV28 and TRBJ1-4, with a possible D match to TRBD1 (6 bases). The CDR3 loop spans 15 amino acids. Between the trimmed V and J ends, which lost 3 bases and 9 bases, there was a span of 17 bases. The V gene's germline CDR1 is MDHEN and CDR2 SYDVKM. This CDR3 reads CASSFWGRGTKKLFF. CDR3 in DNA: TGTGCCAGCAGTTTCTGGGGGCGAGGGACTAAAAAACTGTTTTTT.

The chain links TRBV4-1 to TRBJ1-5; D is perhaps TRBD1 (6 bases). Germline assignment: CDR1 MGHRA and CDR2 YSYEKL. This CDR3 has 16 amino acids. Trimming pared 5 bases from V and 9 bases from J, leaving 23 bases between. CDR3 bases: TGCGCCAGCAGCTTTCGGACAGCGGGACGTGTTTCGCCCCAGCATTTT. As protein: CASSFRTAGRVSPQHF.

V and J are TRBV7-9 and TRBJ1-1; D possibly corresponds to TRBD1 (5 bases). There are 14 residues in the CDR3. The germline V gene has CDR1 SEHNR and CDR2 FQNEAQ (reference sequence). Trimming took off 3 bases at V and 5 bases at J, with 13 bases between the two ends. CDR3 sequence (DNA): TGTGCCAGCAGCTTGGAAGGGGTCGGAACTGAAGCTTTCTTT. Its translation: CASSLEGVGTEAFF.

V and J are TRBV13 and TRBJ2-2; 9 nucleotides match TRBD1. V trimming: 4 bases; J trimming: 6 bases; junction bases outside the gene matches: 9. Germline V gene lookup returns CDR1 PRHDT and CDR2 FYEKMQ (reference sequence). This CDR3 has 16 amino acids. CDR3 region: CASSSDRDRVSGELFF. In DNA form, the CDR3 reads TGTGCCAGCAGCTCTGACCGGGACAGGGTTTCCGGGGAGCTGTTTTTT.

J is TRBJ1-4 and V is TRBV28; D is possibly TRBD1 (5 bases). The CDR3 is made up of 15 amino acids. Looked up from germline, CDR1 is MDHEN and CDR2 is SYDVKM. V was cut by 4 bases and J by 8 bases, with 17 bases left in between. CDR3 protein: CASSSASREGEKLFF. The CDR3 region has the DNA TGTGCCAGCAGTTCCGCCTCCAGGGAAGGAGAAAAACTGTTTTTT.

The chain has TRBV9 and TRBJ1-2, with no clear D. The germline gives CDR1 SGDLS, CDR2 YYNGEE. CDR3 length equals 16 residues. Trimming took 0 bases from V and 2 from J, leaving 14 bases between them. The CDR3 is CASSVVPAWANYGYTF. In DNA form, the CDR3 reads TGTGCCAGCAGCGTAGTCCCGGCATGGGCCAACTATGGCTACACCTTC.

The chain links TRBV15 to TRBJ2-3; 8 bases map to TRBD2. V trimming: 6 bases; J trimming: 6 bases; junction bases outside the gene matches: 11. This CDR3 is built from 15 residues. Germline V gene lookup returns CDR1 LNHNV and CDR2 YYDKDF (reference sequence). The CDR3 sequence is CATSRSGSIGDTQYF. In nucleotides, the CDR3 is TGTGCCACCAGTCGGAGCGGGAGCATAGGGGATACGCAGTATTTT.